This T cell receptor beta chain was obtained from a study of cytomegalovirus exposure and HLA in healthy donors. Study results and caveats: The study carried out a later analysis of TCR beta sequences. It associated 16,951 of them with specific HLA alleles at a false discovery rate of 0.05. A later analysis reportedly found that, within productive TCRs, an Asian-associated ancestry cluster had fewer N-insertions than the mean observed across the roughly 700 donors.

CDR3 length: 14 residues. J was trimmed by 2 bases and V by 4 bases; bases with no gene match: 6. The germline V gene encodes CDR1 SGHRS and CDR2 YFSETQ. A remark on this clone: Its antigen is still unknown.

PCR employed 60 Vbeta and 13 Jbeta primers. Generated by immunoSEQ multiplex PCR, the TCRdb table keeps only in-frame clones and is missing some. In the table there are roughly 120,000 clones, less than 70% of which are singletons. This sequence originates from a woman in her 70s in good health and CMV-seropositive. Sequences were obtained from PBMCs. V is TRBV5-1 and J is TRBJ2-7; TRBD2 agrees at 7 bases. CDR3 amino acids: CASSPYGGAYEQYF. The CDR3 region has the DNA TGCGCCAGCAGCCCATATGGGGGGGCCTACGAGCAGTACTTC.